The present TCR beta chain was sequenced within a study of CD8 T cells in seronegative destructive rheumatoid arthritis (TCRdb year 2020). Regarding the complete study: Biological drugs were being received by seven of the eight CND-RA patients at the time of sampling. The seropositive RA, seronegative RA and healthy control comparison cohorts were taken from a previously published TCRbeta dataset and were not newly sequenced. Peripheral CD8+ TCRbeta repertoires of CCP-negative destructive rheumatoid arthritis (CND-RA) patients were compared with newly diagnosed seropositive RA, seronegative RA and healthy controls.

The research as a whole found: After adjustment for age, less diverse and more clonal CD8+ TCRbeta repertoires appeared to be present in CND-RA patients than in other RA subtypes. CND-RA repertoires showed more CMV-reactive and fewer influenza A-reactive CD8+ TCRbeta sequences than controls and other RA subtypes. Across the roughly 100,000 clonotypes tested, no public clonotype enrichment survived Benjamini-Hochberg correction. The small size of the CND-RA cohort was acknowledged as a limitation of the study. In the absence of diagnostic samples, TCR repertoire differences may be partly attributable to poor disease control over the years rather than being present at onset. A distinct set of enriched public clonotypes appeared to be carried by CND-RA patients, and this finding was interpreted by the authors as support for a separate disease subset.

Following the manufacturer's instructions, genomic DNA from CD8+ cells served as the input for TCRbeta sequencing. A genomics technology centre in Finland performed the TCRbeta sequencing with the immunoSEQ assay. In the source study's methods: The clonotype tables produced by the immunoSEQ preprocessing pipeline were converted into VDJtools format, and any non-productive clonotypes were filtered out. Any sample with fewer than 10,000 reads was excluded, the remaining samples were subsampled to 10,000 reads, and most of the eight CND-RA samples made it through. Shannon-Wiener, Simpson and clonality indices were calculated with the VDJtools CalcDiversityStats function on data subsampled to 10,000 reads. To infer antigen specificity, non-singleton TCRbeta clonotypes were hard-matched against VDJdb, meaning no mismatches were allowed. CDR3 sequences that differed by one amino acid (Hamming distance 1) were grouped together into clusters with potentially shared antigen targets. Public clonotypes were tested for group enrichment with one-sided Fisher's exact tests after resampling groups to six samples, repeated ten times. TCRdb carries this immuneACCESS record with in-frame sequences only. Its versions omit some clonotypes, under half of them owing to an unresolved V gene in the studies checked, with the rest unexplained. V and J calls and clone size are given by that table; D and trimming were obtained from the DNA. For this sample there are around 1,000 clones; 75% to 90% appear just once. Of the sample, around 20% falls within the top ten clones.

The junction shows trimming of 6 bases on V and 8 bases on J, and the gene matches do not reach 6 bases of it. The germline V gene sets CDR1 to MGHRA and CDR2 to YSYEKL. There are 13 amino acids in the CDR3, from cysteine to phenylalanine inclusive. The CDR3 DNA has 39 bases and is translated from base 1. This clone was recorded only once. What antigen it recognizes has not been identified. Base qualities are not provided; no much larger clone lies one nucleotide away. CND-RA patients tested negative on the clinical CCP2 antibody test, and even with active therapy their joint destruction kept progressing. All CND-RA patients were characterized by typical joint destruction in wrists and ankles and by failure of conventional anti-rheumatic therapy. CND-RA patients were sampled after long disease histories, spanning decades in several cases, rather than at diagnosis. Roughly 50 millilitres of EDTA-anticoagulated peripheral blood were drawn from each patient. Ficoll-Paque PLUS density gradient separation was used to isolate peripheral blood mononuclear cells. Using AutoMACS magnetic bead positive selection, CD8+ cells were isolated from either fresh or cryopreserved PBMCs, and flow cytometry was used to check purity. Nucleospin Tissue or Tissue XS kits were used for genomic DNA extraction, and quantification was performed on a Qubit 2.0 fluorometer.

Sequenced material: CD8+ T cells from blood. This sequence uses TRBV4-1 and TRBJ2-7; the junction holds 11 bases that match TRBD1. The sequence was obtained from a woman between 55 and 85 years old with seronegative destructive rheumatoid arthritis. The CDR3 has the sequence CASRRTGGEKQYF. The sequence in DNA is TGCGCCAGCAGGAGGACAGGGGGCGAGAAGCAGTACTTC.